Listed here are 3 T cell receptor beta chains from one sample, sequenced in a study of T-cell reconstitution after alpha-beta-depleted transplantation in children. A library of TCRbeta sequences, prepared with unique molecular identifiers, was generated. TCRdb independently ran MiXCR on the PCR reads; one entry per CDR3 protein. Of fewer than 400,000 distinct CDR3 sequences detected, around 25% appear once; the ten largest clones hold 9.5% to 13%. Sequencing was performed on PBMCs, mostly from graft donor cells, taken 180 days after TCRalphabeta/CD19-depleted stem cell transplant. The receptors were sampled from a male patient under 18 who had a stem cell transplant for acute lymphoblastic leukemia, so the T cells may come from the graft donor.

Concerning this clonotype itself: At one boundary the junction diverges from the germline segment, which might be a read error. The gene calls are TRBV5-1 and TRBJ2-1; 8 bases line up with TRBD2. The CDR3 sequence is 14 residues long. Per the germline V gene, CDR1 is SGHRS and CDR2 is YFSETQ. CDR3: CASSLGLASSEQIF. The CDR3 DNA reads TGCGCCAGCAGCTTGGGACTAGCGAGCTCCGAGCAGATCTTC.

The chain joins TRBV19 to TRBJ1-2; a weak D match, TRBD1 (5 bases). Germline values: CDR1 LNHDA, CDR2 SQIVND (reference sequence). Trimming removed 4 bases from V and 4 bases from J, with 10 bases in between. This CDR3 comprises 13 residues. The CDR3 DNA is TGTGCCAGTAGTACCGGGGCCCGCTATGGCTACACCTTC. It codes for CASSTGARYGYTF.

This chain joins TRBV20-1 and TRBJ2-5, with TRBD2 matching 12 bases. The germline CDR1 and CDR2 sequences are DFQATT and SNEGSKA (reference sequence). CDR3 length: 14 residues. V was pared by 5 bases and J by 4 bases, with 5 bases of the junction left unmatched. CDR3 bases: TGCAGTGCTTACGGACTAGCGGGAACAGAGACCCAGTACTTC. Its protein is CSAYGLAGTETQYF.